The T cell receptor (beta chain) under discussion was sequenced for a study of cytomegalovirus exposure and HLA in healthy donors. Overall study results and limits: The authors enumerated 180 or so TCR beta chains as linked to cytomegalovirus. Reports showed the classifier diagnosing cytomegalovirus status with high specificity and sensitivity. Generally TCR sequences proved uncommon, though certain public TCRs appeared in numerous donors.

Remarks on this clone: Its matching antigen is unknown.

The validation cohort, a group of more than 100 subjects, included the donors and was separate from the roughly 670-subject first cohort. Sequencing used immunoSEQ multiplex PCR; TCRdb keeps in-frame clones, though not all of them. This table has about 73,000 clones, approximately 96% appearing once. CDR3 size: 19 residues. This clonotype was sampled from a man aged 18 to 35 in good health and CMV-seronegative. This rearrangement joins TRBV21-1 to TRBJ1-4. TRBV21-1 has pseudogene status. Material: PBMCs. CDR3 DNA sequence: TGTGCCAGCAGCAAAGCGGTTTCCGCGGACTTCCTCCCTAATGAAAAACTGTTTTTT. Amino acids: CASSKAVSADFLPNEKLFF.